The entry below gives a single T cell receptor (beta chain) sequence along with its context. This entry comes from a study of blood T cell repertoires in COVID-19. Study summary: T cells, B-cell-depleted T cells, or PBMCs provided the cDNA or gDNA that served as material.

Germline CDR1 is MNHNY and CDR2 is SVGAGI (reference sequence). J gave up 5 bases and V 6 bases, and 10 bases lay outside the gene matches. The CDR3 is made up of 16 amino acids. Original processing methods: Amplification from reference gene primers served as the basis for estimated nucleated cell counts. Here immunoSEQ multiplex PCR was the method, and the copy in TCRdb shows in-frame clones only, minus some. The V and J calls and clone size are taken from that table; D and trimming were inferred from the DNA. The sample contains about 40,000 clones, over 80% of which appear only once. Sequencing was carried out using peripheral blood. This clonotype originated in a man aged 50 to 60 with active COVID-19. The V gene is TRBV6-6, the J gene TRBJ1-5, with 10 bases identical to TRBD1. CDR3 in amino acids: CASRQTGTGVYQPQHF. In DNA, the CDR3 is TGTGCCAGCAGACAGACCGGGACAGGGGTGTATCAGCCCCAGCATTTT.